The 23 T cell receptor beta chains below were found in one sample sequenced in a study of T cell repertoires in cytomegalovirus infection. Their specific antigens are unknown. TCRdb analysed the reads with MiXCR anew, one entry per CDR3 protein. Of 70,000 to 85,000 distinct CDR3 sequences in the sample, around 42% were seen once. The input for sequencing was CD8+ T cells from cultured PBMCs, taken from culture after CMV antigen stimulation. All receptors come from a human donor in good health (CMV status not recorded). Some clones in this sample may be carry-over from other donors' samples.

This clonotype has more than one count but fewer than ten. V gene TRBV4-1 combines with J gene TRBJ2-1; TRBD1 or TRBD2 may be the D gene (5 bases each). Germline values: CDR1 MGHRA, CDR2 YSYEKL. The CDR3 consists of 16 residues. Between the trimmed V and J ends, which lost 3 bases and 1 base, there was a span of 13 bases. CDR3 nucleotide sequence: TGCGCCAGCAGCCAGTCCATGGGGGATTCCTACAATGAGCAGTTCTTC. It codes for CASSQSMGDSYNEQFF.

This clonotype has more than one count but fewer than ten. The chain carries TRBV6-2 or TRBV6-3 and TRBJ2-2, with 10 bases identical to TRBD2. The CDR3 has 17 amino acids. Trimming at V came to 2 bases and at J to 5 bases, leaving 8 bases not matched to a gene. CDR1 and CDR2 from the germline V gene are MNHEY and SVGEGT. CDR3 in DNA: TGTGCCAGCAGTTACGGACCGGGACTAGCGCGAACCGGGGAGCTGTTTTTT. Residues: CASSYGPGLARTGELFF.

This clonotype was observed a handful of times. The chain couples TRBV12-3 or TRBV12-4 to TRBJ1-1; D call uncertain. The CDR3 extends over 14 amino acids. With 1 base removed from V and 1 base from J, the gap between germline ends came to 7 bases. The CDR3 here is CASSLEGKNTEAFF. The CDR3 nucleotides are TGTGCCAGCAGTTTAGAAGGGAAGAACACTGAAGCTTTCTTT.

This rearrangement joins TRBV5-6 to TRBJ1-2; D possibly corresponds to TRBD1 (6 bases). The CDR3 spans 14 residues. Per germline, CDR1 SGHDT and CDR2 YYEEEE. Trimming shortened V by 4 bases and J by 4 bases, and 14 bases separated the two germline ends. As DNA, the CDR3 is TGTGCCAGCAGCCCCGGGGGGCAAGTCTATGGCTACACCTTC. It yields the protein CASSPGGQVYGYTF.

DNA for the CDR3: TGCGCCAGCAGCCCTTTCGTGTTTTTCGAGGGGGGCCATGACTCCTACAATGAGCAGTTCTTC. Protein product: CASSPFVFFEGGHDSYNEQFF. The gene calls are TRBV4-1 and TRBJ2-1; D might be TRBD1 or TRBD2, each matching 6 bases. Germline-derived CDR1 and CDR2 are MGHRA and YSYEKL. The CDR3 totals 21 residues. V lost 4 bases to trimming and J lost 0 bases, with 28 bases between them.

In this sample, this clonotype turned up a few times. The chain employs TRBV4-1 and TRBJ1-4, with D perhaps matching TRBD1 (5 bases). The V and J ends lost 1 base and 0 bases respectively, with 9 bases between them. Looked up from germline, CDR1 is MGHRA and CDR2 is YSYEKL. This CDR3 has 16 amino acids. This chain's CDR3 is CASSQASGATNEKLFF. CDR3 sequence (DNA): TGCGCCAGCAGCCAAGCGTCGGGGGCAACTAATGAAAAACTGTTTTTT.

A few counts support this clonotype. The chain carries TRBV6-1 and TRBJ1-5; TRBD1 is a possible D gene (6 bases). V lost 1 base, J lost 5 bases, and 21 bases lay in between. The germline V gene has CDR1 MNHNS and CDR2 SASEGT. The CDR3 has 18 residues. This chain's CDR3 is CASSEGSGYRGSDQPQHF. The CDR3 coding sequence is TGTGCCAGCAGTGAAGGATCAGGTTATAGGGGGTCGGATCAGCCCCAGCATTTT.

The chain is built from TRBV12-3 or TRBV12-4 and TRBJ2-1; D is possibly TRBD2 (5 bases). CDR3 length equals 16 residues. The V gene lost 6 bases and the J gene lost 5 bases, with 20 bases spanning the gap. CDR3 region: CASRLPDYSLDNEQFF. For the CDR3, the DNA is TGTGCCAGCAGATTACCCGACTACTCCTTAGACAATGAGCAGTTCTTC.

The rearrangement joins TRBV11-2 to TRBJ2-1; the match to TRBD1 covers 7 bases. Germline loops: CDR1 SGHAT, CDR2 FQNNGV. Losses at the gene ends were 1 base for V and 2 bases for J; bases not matched to a gene: 8. There are 17 residues in the CDR3. The CDR3 coding sequence is TGTGCCAGCAGCTTAGTATACAGGGGTAGGACCTACAATGAGCAGTTCTTC. This codes for CASSLVYRGRTYNEQFF.

V usage is TRBV12-3 or TRBV12-4 and J usage is TRBJ1-2; 9 positions agree with TRBD1. The CDR3 sequence is 17 residues long. V lost 5 bases, J lost 4 bases, and 14 bases stayed unmatched. In DNA, the CDR3 is TGTGCCAGCAGTCGCCCGGGACAGGGTTTCTCACGCTATGGCTACACCTTC. It encodes CASSRPGQGFSRYGYTF.

This clonotype has more than one count but fewer than ten. The chain links TRBV6-1 to TRBJ2-1; 8 bases are shared with TRBD2. Trimming took 5 bases from V and 3 from J; bases not matched to a gene: 6. Germline CDR1 reads MNHNS; CDR2 reads SASEGT. This CDR3 region has 15 residues. The CDR3 loop is CASSPGLGIYNEQFF. In DNA form, the CDR3 reads TGTGCCAGCAGTCCGGGACTAGGGATCTACAATGAGCAGTTCTTC.

The rearrangement links TRBV4-3 to TRBJ1-3; D remains unclear. V lost 0 bases, J lost 0 bases, and 6 bases lay in between. Germline CDR1 and CDR2: LGHNA and YSLEER. The CDR3 is made up of 15 amino acids. This CDR3 is CASSQEASSGNTIYF. The CDR3 nucleotides read TGCGCCAGCAGCCAAGAAGCAAGCTCTGGAAACACCATATATTTT.

The rearrangement joins TRBV5-5 to TRBJ1-5; no firm D call. Trimming removed 0 bases at V and 0 bases at J, with 7 bases between. CDR3 length: 15 amino acids. The germline CDR1 and CDR2 sequences are SGHKS and YYEKEE (reference sequence). CDR3 bases: TGTGCCAGCAGCTTGGAGGGAAATAGCAATCAGCCCCAGCATTTT. It specifies CASSLEGNSNQPQHF.

The chain links TRBV7-2 to TRBJ1-4; TRBD1 matches 9 bases. V gave up 4 bases and J gave up 8 bases; unmatched junction bases: 5. The CDR3 covers 14 residues. Germline-derived CDR1 and CDR2 are SGHTA and FQGNSA. The CDR3 spells CASSSTGGREKLFF. The CDR3 DNA reads as TGTGCCAGCAGCTCGACAGGGGGACGGGAAAAACTGTTTTTT.

This clonotype was seen more than once but under ten times. V usage is TRBV12-3 or TRBV12-4 and J usage is TRBJ1-4, with no clear D. Trimming took off 5 bases at V and 12 bases at J, with 10 bases between the two ends. The CDR3 is made up of 11 amino acids. The CDR3 nucleotides are TGTGCCAGCAGTCCCGGGTCGGAACTGTTTTTT. Translating gives CASSPGSELFF.

This rearrangement joins TRBV6-5 to TRBJ1-2, with no clear D. The V gene lost 4 bases and the J gene lost 0 bases, with 6 bases spanning the gap. Germline V gives CDR1 MNHEY, CDR2 SVGAGI. This CDR3 is 13 amino acids long. The DNA of the CDR3 is TGTGCCAGCAGTTTCAGGTCTAACTATGGCTACACCTTC. Translated: CASSFRSNYGYTF.

In this sample, this clonotype turned up a few times. The chain links TRBV7-2 to TRBJ1-6; 7 bases fit TRBD1. The ends lost 5 bases at V and 9 bases at J; junction bases unmatched: 4. This CDR3 has 13 amino acids. In germline, CDR1 is SGHTA, CDR2 FQGNSA. The CDR3 loop reads CASSRDSFSPLHF. CDR3 DNA sequence: TGTGCCAGCAGCCGGGACAGTTTTTCACCCCTCCACTTT.

This clonotype appeared a few times. In nucleotides, the CDR3 is TGTGCCAGCAGTCCGGACTCCCAGAGCTCCTATAATTCACCCCTCCACTTT. As protein: CASSPDSQSSYNSPLHF. The chain employs TRBV27 and TRBJ1-6, with D unresolved. The CDR3 is 17 residues long. Germline V gene lookup returns CDR1 MNHEY and CDR2 SMNVEV (reference sequence). Trimming left V 5 bases short and J 0 bases short, with 14 bases between.

The V call is TRBV24-1, the J call TRBJ2-5; 9 nucleotides line up with TRBD1. Germline V gene sequence: CDR1 KGHDR, CDR2 SFDVKD. The CDR3 length is 15 residues. The junction had 8 bases not matched to a gene; V was cut back by 5 bases and J by 5 bases. The CDR3 bases are TGTGCCACCAGTGCGGGGGGTGGACAGGGGGAGACCCAGTACTTC. It encodes CATSAGGGQGETQYF.

The chain employs TRBV6-5 and TRBJ2-2; the match to TRBD1 covers 9 bases. CDR1 MNHEY and CDR2 SVGAGI come from the germline V gene. The CDR3 sequence is 16 residues long. The V gene end was trimmed by 2 bases and the J gene end by 2 bases; junction bases not matched to a gene: 3. DNA of the CDR3: TGTGCCAGCAGTTACGGGACAGGGCCCAACACCGGGGAGCTGTTTTTT. It encodes CASSYGTGPNTGELFF.

The chain carries TRBV6-1 and TRBJ2-1; 11 bases are a match to TRBD1. The CDR3 sequence is 15 residues long. With 7 bases clipped from V and 4 bases from J, the junction kept 6 bases outside the gene matches. CDR1 MNHNS and CDR2 SASEGT come from the germline V gene. The CDR3 loop reads CASIGTGGGYNEQFF. CDR3 nucleotide sequence: TGTGCCAGCATTGGGACAGGGGGTGGGTACAATGAGCAGTTCTTC.

The J gene is TRBJ2-7, the V gene TRBV2; 11 bases fit TRBD1. Germline V gives CDR1 SNHLY, CDR2 FYNNEI. J was trimmed by 0 bases and V by 6 bases; bases with no gene match: 4. The CDR3 length is 15 residues. CDR3 in DNA: TGTGCCAGCAGCGGACAGGGGGCGAACTCCTACGAGCAGTACTTC. The encoded protein is CASSGQGANSYEQYF.

The chain joins TRBV6-1 to TRBJ1-1; no reliable D call. The CDR3 has 16 residues. The V and J ends lost 5 bases and 1 base respectively, with 17 bases between them. Germline CDR1 reads MNHNS; CDR2 reads SASEGT. CDR3 nucleotide sequence: TGTGCCAGCAGTCCCCGCAAAAACCCCGGGAACACTGAAGCTTTCTTT. Amino acids: CASSPRKNPGNTEAFF.